This T cell receptor (beta chain) was documented in a study of blood T cell dynamics during melanoma immunotherapy. Time point: week 3, after first cycle of checkpoint inhibitor. No patient had earlier systemic cancer treatment, concurrent immunosuppressants, or another active cancer. There are a few counts of this clone. Its antigen is unknown. General study points: Unlike progressors, later disease-control patients had W3 repertoires gaining clonality or diversity. It remained unknown if the driving T cell clones were melanoma-specific.

Germline CDR1 SQVTM, CDR2 ANQGSEA. Germline trimming cut 7 bases from V and 4 bases from J; bases unmatched to any gene: 9. This CDR3 is built from 14 residues. Each bulk PBMC sample had roughly 350 ng DNA loaded. Generated by immunoSEQ multiplex PCR, the TCRdb table keeps only in-frame clones and is missing some. The sample lists about 6,300 clones; roughly 90% were seen once. This clonotype was sampled from a human donor with melanoma. This specimen was blood, taken from a patient treated with checkpoint blockade. This chain uses TRBV29-1 with TRBJ2-1, with TRBD1 matching over 8 bases. Here the CDR3 reads CSGRGQGLYNEQFF. In nucleotides, the CDR3 is TGCAGCGGAAGAGGACAGGGCCTGTACAATGAGCAGTTCTTC.